These 7 T cell receptor beta chains share one sample of origin, sequenced in a study of T cell responses to AZD1222 COVID-19 vaccine. Using immunoSEQ multiplex PCR, the repertoire was profiled, and TCRdb retains in-frame clones only, with some absent. The sample shows 200,000 or so clones, about 93% of them seen only once. The specimen comprised peripheral blood, sampled 28 days after the second AZD1222 dose. All receptors come from an adult who received the AZD1222 COVID-19 vaccine.

The J gene is TRBJ2-7, the V gene TRBV14, with D perhaps TRBD2 (7 bases). This CDR3 is built from 14 residues. Germline-derived CDR1 and CDR2 are SGHDN and FVKESK. Between the trimmed V and J ends, which lost 7 bases and 3 bases, there was a span of 16 bases. This CDR3 is CASNLGGANYEQYF. CDR3 sequence (DNA): TGTGCCAGCAACCTAGGGGGGGCCAACTACGAGCAGTACTTC.

The gene calls are TRBV18 and TRBJ2-3; 8 bases are a match to TRBD2. Germline V CDR1 and CDR2: KGHSH, LQKENI. V shed 0 bases, J shed 0 bases, and the junction held 5 bases outside the gene matches. The CDR3 sequence is 17 residues long. For the CDR3, the DNA is TGTGCCAGCTCACCACCGACGGGGGGGGATAGCACAGATACGCAGTATTTT. Encoded protein: CASSPPTGGDSTDTQYF.

V and J are TRBV18 and TRBJ2-7; D may correspond to TRBD1 or TRBD2 (7 bases each). This CDR3 region has 15 residues. Trimming removed 3 bases at V and 4 bases at J, with 16 bases between. Germline V gives CDR1 KGHSH, CDR2 LQKENI. The CDR3 here is CASSPTARGGYEQYF. The CDR3 bases are TGTGCCAGCTCACCGACGGCCAGGGGGGGATACGAGCAGTACTTC.

The chain uses TRBV5-4 and TRBJ1-1, with TRBD1 matching 8 bases. The CDR3 runs 14 residues. V lost 4 bases to trimming and J lost 4 bases; unmatched junction nucleotides: 6. Germline V lookup: CDR1 SGHNT, CDR2 YYREEE (reference sequence). CDR3 bases: TGTGCCAGCAGCCGAGAAACAGGGGGCACTGAAGCTTTCTTT. Translating it yields CASSRETGGTEAFF.

The chain carries TRBV7-2 and TRBJ2-2, with 7 bases fitting TRBD1. The germline V gene has CDR1 SGHTA and CDR2 FQGNSA. The junction had 5 bases not matched to a gene; V was cut back by 3 bases and J by 1 base. There are 16 residues in the CDR3. The CDR3 reads CASSFTGTENTGELFF. The CDR3 DNA reads TGTGCCAGCAGCTTTACCGGGACAGAGAACACCGGGGAGCTGTTTTTT.

The rearrangement joins TRBV18 to TRBJ2-1, with TRBD1 matching 10 bases. Germline CDR1 and CDR2: KGHSH and LQKENI. The V and J ends lost 6 bases and 6 bases, in that order; junction bases with no gene match: 11. The CDR3 runs 16 residues. The CDR3 coding sequence is TGTGCCAGCTCTGACCTTGGCGGGACAGGGGTCAATGAGCAGTTCTTC. This translates into CASSDLGGTGVNEQFF.

This chain joins TRBV2 and TRBJ1-5; D may be TRBD1 (5 bases). The V end lost 5 bases, the J end lost 2 bases, and 16 bases lay between the germline ends. The CDR3 sequence is 16 residues long. CDR1 SNHLY and CDR2 FYNNEI come from the germline V gene. CDR3 sequence reads: CASSLQGYVGNQPQHF. The DNA of the CDR3 is TGTGCCAGCAGTCTTCAGGGCTACGTGGGCAATCAGCCCCAGCATTTT. Filled out from reference TRBV2 and TRBJ1-5, the complete variable domain reads EPEVTQTPSHQVTQMGQEVILRCVPISNHLYFYWYRQILGQKVEFLVSFYNNEISEKSEIFDDQFSVERPDGSNFTLKIRSTKLEDSAMYFCASSLQGYVGNQPQHFGDGTRLSIL.